Below, one T cell receptor beta chain is given with its context. Its antigen is unidentified. Libraries were prepared by immunoSEQ multiplex PCR; TCRdb keeps only in-frame clonotypes and omits some of them. The sample includes over 80,000 clones, about 95% of them seen just once. Germline V CDR1 and CDR2: MNHEY, SMNVEV (reference sequence). Trimming cost V 4 bases and J 5 bases, with 11 bases left between them. This CDR3 comprises 13 residues. This record belongs to a study of siplizumab effects on memory and regulatory T cells. Study findings and constraints: In siplizumab conditions, mappable alloreactive CD4+ clones averaged roughly 64% Treg-derived, against 25% to 30% in controls. Apparently key alloresponse contributors, naive T cells also seemed more diverse than memory cells. Alloreactive sequences tracing back to unstimulated CD4+ memory cells were significantly reduced by siplizumab.

The chain couples TRBV27 to TRBJ2-5; D uncertain. The sequencing sample was made of non-Treg CD4+ T cells sorted from blood. The TCR sequence derives from a human donor in good health. This CDR3 reads CASSSYGHETQYF. The CDR3 DNA reads as TGTGCCAGCAGTTCATACGGTCACGAGACCCAGTACTTC.